In this sample, the clone carrying this T cell receptor (beta chain) turned up many times. Its antigen is not identified. V was trimmed by 10 bases and J by 1 base, leaving 13 bases between them. Germline V gives CDR1 MDHEN, CDR2 SYDVKM. The CDR3 is 14 residues long. Time point denoted: patch test 1, 2 weeks after DPC sensitization. Treatment of the sample: therapeutic diphenylcyclopropenone sensitization with weekly scalp DPC. The sample originates from a study of human T cells and chemical hapten exposure. The overall study: Chiefly female patients presented with alopecia areata, totalis or universalis.

TCRdb re-derived calls from the RACE reads in MiXCR, one entry per CDR3 protein. There are approximately 57,000 distinct CDR3 sequences in the sample; approximately 8.6% occur only once, and 10% to 15% lies in the top ten. Regarding the study as a whole: TCRs above 1 in 1000 frequency did not change with DPC sensitization. The presence of alopecia in the donors means their immune response may differ from healthy people's.

The sequence came from a woman aged 40 to 49 with alopecia areata. Some clones in this sample may be carry-over from other donors' samples. The chain has TRBV28 and TRBJ2-2, with D possibly matching TRBD1 (6 bases). The sequencing used whole blood, collected in connection with sensitization to the hapten diphenylcyclopropenone (DPC). The CDR3 is CATRGGRNTGELFF. CDR3 sequence (DNA): TGTGCCACCAGGGGTGGGCGGAACACCGGGGAGCTGTTTTTT.